The 23 T cell receptor beta chains reported below all come from one sample, sequenced in a study of T cells in women clearing cervical HPV infection. Clones were sequenced by immunoSEQ multiplex PCR, and TCRdb holds only the in-frame ones, with some missing. In total, the table holds roughly 22,000 clones. The sequencing sample was made of blood buffy coat. The source of these receptors is a woman between 18 and 70 years old with a cervical HPV16 infection that either progressed to CIN3+ or cleared (not recorded which).

As for this clone: The read terminates 3 residues before the CDR3 end, so the remaining end is supplied by the germline J gene. The rearrangement links TRBV30 to TRBJ2-7; D might be TRBD1 or TRBD2, each matching 5 bases. CDR3 size: 14 residues. The V gene lost 2 bases and the J gene lost 6 bases, with 17 bases spanning the gap. Germline CDR1 and CDR2: GTSNPN and SVGIG (reference sequence). The part of the CDR3 DNA that was read is TGTGCCTGGAGTCCCCGAGGGGCAGGGCGCGAG. Its translation: CAWSPRGAGRE. The complete CDR3 sequence is CAWSPRGAGREQYF. The full variable domain, rest sourced from reference TRBV30 and TRBJ2-7, is SQTIHQWPATLVQPVGSPLSLECTVEGTSNPNLYWYRQAAGRGLQLLFYSVGIGQISSEVPQNLSASRPQDRQFILSSKKLLLSDSGFYLCAWSPRGAGREQYFGPGTRLTVT.

About this clone itself: The CDR3 is cut off 3 residues early in the read; its end comes from the germline J gene. J is TRBJ2-4 and V is TRBV20-1; tentative D call: TRBD1 (5 bases). V gave up 2 bases and J gave up 1 base, with 18 bases separating them. The CDR3 has 17 residues. Germline CDR1 and CDR2: DFQATT and SNEGSKA (reference sequence). CDR3 protein: CSARHTLTDRAKNIQYF. The CDR3 DNA, read in part, is TGCAGTGCTAGACACACCCTGACAGATAGGGCCAAAAACATT.

A word on this clone: Read coverage stops 3 residues before the CDR3 terminus; the germline J gene supplies the remainder. This chain uses TRBV20-1 with TRBJ1-2, with D possibly matching TRBD1 (5 bases). Between the trimmed V and J ends, which lost 5 bases and 4 bases, there was a span of 14 bases. CDR3 length: 13 amino acids. The germline V gene has CDR1 DFQATT and CDR2 SNEGSKA (reference sequence). Incomplete CDR3 DNA: TGCAGTGCTGACCCCAGGGCCCTCTATGGC. Translated: CSADPRALYG. The whole CDR3 protein is CSADPRALYGYTF.

CDR3 bases read: TGCAGTGCTAGAGATAAGCTAGCGGGAGGCAGCTCCTACAATGAG. This gives the protein CSARDKLAGGSSYNE. The CDR3 in full is CSARDKLAGGSSYNEQFF. The genes are TRBV20-1 and TRBJ2-1; 11 nucleotides align to TRBD2. Sequencing ends 3 residues short of the CDR3 end; the germline J gene provides the rest. Germline lookup yields CDR1 DFQATT and CDR2 SNEGSKA (reference sequence). J gave up 0 bases and V 0 bases, and 7 bases lay outside the gene matches. The CDR3 is made up of 18 amino acids.

To note about this clone: With the read ending 3 residues before the CDR3 end, the germline J gene is used to fill in that end. The rearrangement links TRBV7-8 to TRBJ1-3; a weak D match, TRBD1 (5 bases). CDR1 and CDR2 (germline): SGHVS, FQNEAQ. The CDR3 sequence is 11 residues long. The CDR3 here is CASSYGGTIYF. Incomplete CDR3 DNA: TGTGCCAGCAGCTACGGGGGGACC.

Remarks on this clone: The CDR3 goes on 3 residues after the read ends, and that part is filled in from the germline J gene. This chain joins TRBV5-1 and TRBJ1-1, with D possibly matching TRBD1 (6 bases). Per germline, CDR1 SGHRS and CDR2 YFSETQ. The length of the CDR3 is 13 residues. Trimming took off 2 bases at V and 2 bases at J, with 7 bases between the two ends. The CDR3 loop reads CASSLQGNTEAFF. Incomplete CDR3 DNA: TGCGCCAGCAGCTTACAGGGCAACACTGAA.

With regard to this clone: At one end the junction does not follow the germline gene, possibly because of a read error. The CDR3 end is not reached by the read, which stops 3 residues before it; the germline J gene fills it in. The chain uses TRBV7-7 and TRBJ2-5, with 10 positions matching TRBD1. Germline loops: CDR1 SSHAT, CDR2 FNYEAQ (reference sequence). The CDR3 contains 18 residues. The sequenced CDR3 bases are TGTGCTAGCAGCTTAGCCCGAACTGGGACAGGGGAACAAGAGACC. This gives the protein CASSLARTGTGEQET. In full, the CDR3 reads CASSLARTGTGEQETQYF.

On this clone itself: The observed sequence ends 3 residues before the CDR3 terminus, with the missing tail filled in from the germline J gene. J is TRBJ1-6 and V is TRBV18, with TRBD1 matching 8 bases. Germline CDR1 reads KGHSH; CDR2 reads LQKENI. V shed 3 bases and J 6 bases; nucleotides not matched to a gene: 10. This CDR3 region has 17 residues. The CDR3 bases that were read are TGTGCCAGCTCACCGGACAGGGCTGGCGGTCTTAATTCACCC. Translated, it gives CASSPDRAGGLNSP. The whole CDR3 sequence is CASSPDRAGGLNSPLHF.

As concerns this clone: The DNA ends 3 residues before the CDR3 does, and the rest of the CDR3 is filled in from the germline J gene. The chain couples TRBV24-1 to TRBJ2-3, with 15 bases lining up with TRBD2. CDR3 length: 14 amino acids. V trimming: 10 bases; J trimming: 5 bases; junction bases outside the gene matches: 3. The germline CDR1 and CDR2 sequences are KGHDR and SFDVKD. The CDR3 bases that were read are TGTGCCACGGGACTAGCGGGAGGTCGAGATACG. It translates to CATGLAGGRDT. From start to end, the CDR3 is CATGLAGGRDTQYF.

Regarding this clone: Coverage ceases 3 residues before the CDR3 finishes, and the germline J gene fills in the end. The chain has TRBV5-1 and TRBJ1-5; the match to TRBD1 covers 8 bases. CDR1 and CDR2 (germline): SGHRS, YFSETQ. The junction had 4 bases not matched to a gene; V was cut back by 4 bases and J by 4 bases. CDR3 length equals 14 residues. The sequenced CDR3 bases are TGCGCCAGCAGCCCGAGACAGGGGAATCAGCCC. This translates into CASSPRQGNQP. The full CDR3 reads CASSPRQGNQPQHF.

Points on this clone: The read terminates 3 residues ahead of where the CDR3 ends, so the germline J gene completes it. This chain connects TRBV2 to TRBJ1-6; 8 bases align to TRBD1. The CDR3 consists of 16 residues. J lost 7 bases, V lost 0 bases, and 5 bases had no gene match. Per the germline V gene, CDR1 is SNHLY and CDR2 is FYNNEI. CDR3: CASSEAGGQGNSPLHF. The sequenced CDR3 bases are TGTGCCAGCAGTGAAGCCGGCGGACAGGGAAATTCACCC.

With regard to this clone: The sequence runs out 3 residues before the end of the CDR3; the remainder is reconstructed from the germline J gene. The chain has TRBV19 and TRBJ2-6; the match to TRBD2 covers 12 bases. Germline V gene sequence: CDR1 LNHDA, CDR2 SQIVND (reference sequence). The CDR3 consists of 19 residues. With 5 bases clipped from V and 4 bases from J, the junction kept 12 bases outside the gene matches. CDR3 sequence: CASSPLGLAGGSGANVLTF. The part of the CDR3 DNA that was read is TGTGCCAGTAGTCCCCTCGGGCTAGCGGGAGGGAGCGGGGCCAACGTC. Full variable domain (missing parts from reference TRBV19 and TRBJ2-6): DGGITQSPKYLFRKEGQNVTLSCEQNLNHDAMYWYRQDPGQGLRLIYYSQIVNDFQKGDIAEGYSVSREKKESFPLTVTSAQKNPTAFYLCASSPLGLAGGSGANVLTFGAGSRLTVL.

Concerning this clone itself: The CDR3 goes on 3 residues after the read ends, and that part is filled in from the germline J gene. The chain uses TRBV9 and TRBJ2-7, with 14 nucleotides matching TRBD2. CDR1 is SGDLS, CDR2 YYNGEE, per germline. This CDR3 is built from 17 residues. The V segment lost 0 bases and the J segment 1 base; nucleotides outside the gene matches: 3. CDR3 sequence reads: CASSVGGTSGSSYEQYF. The CDR3 bases that were read are TGTGCCAGCAGCGTAGGTGGGACTAGCGGGAGTTCCTACGAG. Combining the CDR3 with reference TRBV9 and TRBJ2-7 gives the whole variable domain DSGVTQTPKHLITATGQRVTLRCSPRSGDLSVYWYQQSLDQGLQFLIQYYNGEERAKGNILERFSAQQFPDLHSELNLSSLELGDSALYFCASSVGGTSGSSYEQYFGPGTRLTVT.

In the case of this clone: The read comes to an end 3 residues before the CDR3 does, leaving the germline J gene to fill in the end. This sequence joins TRBV6-1 and TRBJ1-2; D not certain. This CDR3 region has 14 residues. Germline V gene data show CDR1 as MNHNS and CDR2 as SASEGT. V was trimmed by 0 bases and J by 5 bases, leaving 10 bases between them. The CDR3: CASSEAGQIYGYTF. CDR3 bases read: TGTGCCAGCAGTGAAGCAGGGCAGATATATGGC.

Concerning this clone: The CDR3 end is not reached by the read, which stops 3 residues before it; the germline J gene fills it in. The chain links TRBV11-2 to TRBJ2-7; possible D gene TRBD1, 6 bases. Germline CDR1 and CDR2: SGHAT and FQNNGV. The CDR3 consists of 13 residues. V was shortened by 4 bases and J by 3 bases, with 10 bases between the two germline ends. The sequenced CDR3 bases are TGTGCCAGCAGCTCCGGGACAAGCTACGAG. It yields the protein CASSSGTSYE. The whole CDR3 sequence reads CASSSGTSYEQYF.

About this clone: The read terminates 3 residues ahead of where the CDR3 ends, so the germline J gene completes it. The V gene is TRBV20-1, the J gene TRBJ2-3; D ambiguous. V was shortened by 1 base and J by 6 bases, with 8 bases between the two germline ends. From germline, CDR1 is DFQATT and CDR2 SNEGSKA (reference sequence). CDR3 length: 12 amino acids. CDR3 DNA (partial): TGCAGTGCTAGAGTTCGTCCCGATACG. Amino acid sequence: CSARVRPDT. The full CDR3 sequence reads CSARVRPDTQYF.

With respect to this clone: A read error may account for a junction end that differs from germline. Read data end 3 residues before the CDR3 end; the end is taken from the germline J gene. The V and J genes are TRBV4-2 and TRBJ2-4, with 7 bases matching TRBD2. Germline V CDR1 and CDR2: LGHNA, YNFKEQ. The CDR3 contains 16 residues. CDR3 DNA, as far as it was read: TGCGCCAGCAGCTACTTCATCGGGGGGGCCAAAAACATT. Translated: CASSYFIGGAKNI. From start to end, the CDR3 is CASSYFIGGAKNIQYF.

Details on this clone: The CDR3 end falls 3 residues outside the read, so it is completed with the germline J gene. The chain recombines TRBV5-1 with TRBJ2-5; 12 bases fit TRBD2. J lost 1 base, V lost 1 base, and 8 bases had no gene match. CDR1 and CDR2 from the germline V gene are SGHRS and YFSETQ. The CDR3 loop spans 18 amino acids. CDR3 residues: CASSLMSSGRATQETQYF. Incomplete CDR3 DNA: TGCGCCAGCAGCTTGATGTCTAGCGGGAGGGCCACCCAAGAGACC.

As concerns this clone: The CDR3 end falls 3 residues outside the read, so it is completed with the germline J gene. The chain combines TRBV20-1 with TRBJ2-4; TRBD1 aligns across 10 bases. The V gene's germline CDR1 is DFQATT and CDR2 SNEGSKA (reference sequence). The CDR3 contains 14 residues. V gave up 7 bases and J gave up 2 bases; unmatched junction bases: 5. CDR3 DNA (partial): TGCAGTGTCCGGACAGGGGGTCCCAAAAACATT. Encoded protein: CSVRTGGPKNI. The entire CDR3 sequence reads CSVRTGGPKNIQYF.

Turning to this clone: The missing CDR3 end, 3 residues past where the read stops, is filled in from the germline J gene. The chain recombines TRBV2 with TRBJ2-1; 8 positions agree with TRBD2. The V gene end was trimmed by 2 bases and the J gene end by 7 bases; junction bases not matched to a gene: 7. This CDR3 has 15 amino acids. CDR1 and CDR2 (germline): SNHLY, FYNNEI. The CDR3 sequence is CASSEWREATNEQFF. CDR3 DNA, as far as it was read: TGTGCCAGCAGTGAATGGCGGGAGGCCACAAATGAG. Filled out from reference TRBV2 and TRBJ2-1, the complete variable domain reads EPEVTQTPSHQVTQMGQEVILRCVPISNHLYFYWYRQILGQKVEFLVSFYNNEISEKSEIFDDQFSVERPDGSNFTLKIRSTKLEDSAMYFCASSEWREATNEQFFGPGTRLTVL.

To note about this clone: The CDR3 extends 3 residues past the end of the read, so its final part is completed from the germline J gene. This chain links TRBV30 with TRBJ2-1; TRBD2 agrees at 7 bases. V trimming: 8 bases; J trimming: 4 bases; junction bases outside the gene matches: 5. Germline CDR1 is GTSNPN and CDR2 is SVGIG (reference sequence). The CDR3 contains 12 residues. The covered CDR3 bases are TGTGCCACGAAGCGGGAATACAATGAG. Encoded protein: CATKREYNE. The complete CDR3 protein is CATKREYNEQFF.

As to this clone: With the read ending 3 residues before the CDR3 end, the germline J gene is used to fill in that end. The chain uses TRBV5-1 and TRBJ2-1; TRBD2 is a possible D gene (6 bases). The V end was cut by 1 base, the J end by 0 bases, with 14 bases between. CDR3 length: 17 residues. Germline V lookup: CDR1 SGHRS, CDR2 YFSETQ. The CDR3 protein is CASSLPPFSGSYNEQFF. CDR3 DNA, as far as it was read: TGCGCCAGCAGCTTGCCGCCCTTTAGCGGCTCCTACAATGAG.

About this clone: The CDR3 end lies 3 residues beyond the end of the read and is filled in from the germline J gene. The rearrangement uses TRBV18 and TRBJ2-1, with 9 bases aligning to TRBD1. CDR3 length equals 16 residues. CDR1 and CDR2 (germline): KGHSH, LQKENI. V shed 2 bases, J shed 3 bases, and the junction held 5 bases outside the gene matches. The CDR3 reads CASSPKGQGIYNEQFF. Incomplete CDR3 DNA: TGTGCCAGCTCACCAAAGGGACAGGGAATCTACAATGAG.